These T cell receptor beta chains were read from a single sample in a study of human T cells and chemical hapten exposure. Via MiXCR, TCRdb re-called the RACE reads, giving one row per CDR3 protein. The sample contains more than 85,000 distinct CDR3 sequences, roughly a tenth of which appear only once. Sequenced here: whole blood, sampled in connection with sensitization to the hapten diphenylcyclopropenone (DPC). The origin of the receptors is a woman in her thirties or forties with alopecia areata. Some clones in this sample may be carry-over from other donors' samples. Each CDR3 is given with its conserved first and last residue. Each record gives: CDR3 length, clone size, D gene, V gene, J gene, CDR3 protein, CDR3 DNA. A D gene is named only where the DNA matches it firmly. Clone size is stated in some rows and not others, as once, few, many or a class when expanded.

>14|many|.|TRBV2|TRBJ1-3
CASSEGRGGNTIYF
TGTGCCAGCAGTGAAGGTCGGGGCGGAAACACCATATATTTT
>17|few|.|TRBV7-9|TRBJ2-2
CASSPNRDRQNTGELFF
TGTGCCAGCAGCCCTAACCGGGACCGACAGAACACCGGGGAGCTGTTTTTT
>13|many|.|TRBV7-9|TRBJ2-5
CASSLLVPETQYF
TGTGCCAGCAGCTTACTCGTACCCGAGACCCAGTACTTC
>15|.|.|TRBV7-2|TRBJ2-1
CASSWVQGGGDEQFF
TGTGCCAGCAGCTGGGTCCAGGGCGGCGGGGATGAGCAGTTCTTC
>13|.|.|TRBV3-1|TRBJ1-2
CASSQMAGEGYTF
TGTGCCAGCAGCCAGATGGCCGGGGAAGGCTACACCTTC
>13|many|TRBD1|TRBV6-5|TRBJ2-1
CASNFFDRGEQFF
TGTGCCAGCAATTTCTTCGACAGGGGTGAGCAGTTCTTC
>13|many|TRBD1|TRBV10-3|TRBJ2-1
CAISEDRGYEQFF
TGTGCCATCAGTGAGGACAGGGGATATGAGCAGTTCTTC
>14|many|TRBD1|TRBV11-2|TRBJ2-7
CASSRDRVGYEQYF
TGTGCCAGCAGCCGAGACAGGGTTGGCTACGAGCAGTACTTC
>17|.|TRBD2|TRBV27|TRBJ2-2
CASTQVAGGRVTGELFF
TGTGCCAGCACCCAAGTAGCGGGGGGGCGGGTCACCGGGGAGCTGTTTTTT
>16|few|TRBD1|TRBV25-1|TRBJ1-1
CASSDLEGAEDTEAFF
TGTGCCAGCAGTGATTTGGAGGGGGCTGAGGACACTGAAGCTTTCTTT
>17|few|.|TRBV6-5|TRBJ2-2
CASSYSFGGRFPGELFF
TGTGCCAGCAGTTACTCGTTCGGGGGGCGTTTCCCCGGGGAGCTGTTTTTT
>17|many|.|TRBV4-2|TRBJ1-2
CASSQEDSRWRFEGYTF
TGTGCCAGCAGCCAAGAGGATAGCAGGTGGAGATTTGAGGGCTACACCTTC
>12|many|.|TRBV9|TRBJ2-3
CASSVAGDTQYF
TGTGCCAGCAGCGTAGCCGGAGATACGCAGTATTTT
>13|many|.|TRBV29-1|TRBJ1-1
CSVEWTVNTEAFF
TGCAGCGTGGAATGGACAGTGAACACTGAAGCTTTCTTT
>18|many|TRBD1|TRBV4-3|TRBJ2-2
CASSQDPAGTGPGGELFF
TGCGCCAGCAGCCAAGATCCCGCCGGGACAGGGCCCGGAGGGGAGCTGTTTTTT
>13|few|.|TRBV4-3|TRBJ2-1
CASSLIGVREQFF
TGCGCCAGCAGCCTCATCGGGGTCAGGGAGCAGTTCTTC
>16|.|.|TRBV12-2|TRBJ1-1
CASRPFSDYTNTEAFF
TGTGCAAGTCGCCCCTTCAGTGACTATACTAACACTGAAGCTTTCTTT
>14|many|TRBD2|TRBV15|TRBJ2-7
CATSRDLGTREQYF
TGTGCCACCAGCAGAGATCTCGGGACTAGAGAGCAGTACTTC
>13|few|.|TRBV6-5|TRBJ2-2
CASRLRVTGELFF
TGTGCCAGCAGACTCAGGGTTACCGGGGAGCTGTTTTTT
>13|many|.|TRBV12-3/TRBV12-4|TRBJ2-3
CASSLVGGDTQYF
TGTGCCAGCAGTTTGGTGGGGGGAGATACGCAGTATTTT
>16|.|.|TRBV3-1|TRBJ2-3
CASSQGLPAGADTQYF
TGTGCCAGCAGCCAAGGGCTGCCTGCGGGCGCAGATACGCAGTATTTT
>13|few|TRBD1|TRBV29-1|TRBJ1-4
CSVRTGGIEKLFF
TGCAGCGTTCGGACAGGGGGCATTGAAAAACTGTTTTTT
>14|many|.|TRBV12-5|TRBJ1-1
CARATRRERTEAFF
TGTGCTAGGGCCACCAGGAGGGAAAGGACTGAAGCTTTCTTT
>15|many|TRBD1|TRBV10-3|TRBJ1-3
CAISRDRGPGNTIYF
TGTGCCATCAGCCGGGACAGGGGTCCTGGAAACACCATATATTTT
>15|.|TRBD1|TRBV7-9|TRBJ1-1
CASSTGQGGGTEAFF
TGTGCCAGCAGCACTGGACAGGGAGGAGGCACTGAAGCTTTCTTT
>13|few|.|TRBV4-1|TRBJ2-5
CASSQDGEETQYF
TGCGCCAGCAGCCAAGACGGTGAAGAGACCCAGTACTTC
>15|few|.|TRBV7-6|TRBJ2-3
CASSLDLRGTDTQYF
TGTGCCAGCAGCTTAGACCTCAGAGGCACAGATACGCAGTATTTT
>17|few|.|TRBV4-2|TRBJ1-5
CASSQEIEGASNQPQHF
TGTGCCAGCAGCCAAGAAATAGAAGGGGCGAGCAATCAGCCCCAGCATTTT
>13|.|.|TRBV9|TRBJ2-6
CASSVGRANVLTF
TGTGCCAGCAGCGTAGGACGGGCCAACGTCCTGACTTTC
>17|many|TRBD1|TRBV5-8|TRBJ2-3
CASSLGTGGLSTDTQYF
TGTGCCAGCAGCTTGGGGACAGGGGGCCTTAGCACAGATACGCAGTATTTT
>16|many|.|TRBV4-3|TRBJ1-1
CASSQVGDLMNTEAFF
TGCGCCAGCAGCCAAGTAGGCGACCTGATGAACACTGAAGCTTTCTTT
>14|many|.|TRBV20-1|TRBJ2-1
CSARPAGIPGEQFF
TGCAGTGCTAGACCTGCGGGAATTCCGGGTGAGCAGTTCTTC
>15|few|TRBD1|TRBV28|TRBJ2-5
CASSRLNRGLETQYF
TGTGCCAGCAGTCGGCTGAACAGGGGGCTTGAGACCCAGTACTTC
>16|.|TRBD1|TRBV4-2|TRBJ2-7
CASSQDSGTGAYEQYF
TGTGCCAGCAGCCAAGATTCGGGGACAGGGGCCTACGAGCAGTACTTC
>12|.|.|TRBV7-2|TRBJ2-1
CASSLFPNEQFF
TGTGCCAGCAGCTTATTTCCCAATGAGCAGTTCTTC
>14|many|TRBD1|TRBV2|TRBJ1-5
CATRQGNSNQPQHF
TGTGCCACGCGACAGGGGAATAGCAATCAGCCCCAGCATTTT
>12|many|.|TRBV29-1|TRBJ2-2
CSVAGRTGELFF
TGCAGCGTTGCGGGTCGCACCGGGGAGCTGTTTTTT
>12|once|.|TRBV10-3|TRBJ2-7
CAISAGSYEQYF
TGTGCCATCAGTGCAGGCTCCTACGAGCAGTACTTC
>14|few|.|TRBV6-5|TRBJ2-3
CASKAGAYTDTQYF
TGTGCCAGCAAGGCGGGGGCTTACACAGATACGCAGTATTTT
>16|.|TRBD1|TRBV10-1|TRBJ1-5
CASSEAGDRENQPQHF
TGCGCCAGCAGTGAGGCCGGGGACAGGGAAAATCAGCCCCAGCATTTT
>16|few|TRBD2|TRBV7-9|TRBJ2-4
CASSPQSGGATPIQYF
TGTGCCAGCAGCCCTCAAAGCGGGGGGGCCACCCCCATTCAGTACTTC
>18|few|.|TRBV7-6|TRBJ1-1
CASSFTPPGTGKDTEAFF
TGTGCCAGCAGCTTCACTCCTCCCGGCACAGGGAAGGATACTGAAGCTTTCTTT
>14|.|TRBD2|TRBV28|TRBJ2-7
CASSSTGGGREQYF
TGTGCCAGCAGTTCCACTGGCGGGGGGCGTGAGCAGTACTTC
>14|few|TRBD2|TRBV6-5|TRBJ2-1
CASSKAGGQSEQFF
TGTGCCAGCTCGAAGGCGGGGGGGCAGTCTGAGCAGTTCTTC
>15|many|.|TRBV1|TRBJ1-5
CTSSNTGNSNQPQHF
TGCACCAGCAGTAACACAGGGAATAGCAATCAGCCCCAGCATTTT
>16|many|.|TRBV5-4|TRBJ2-1
CASSRPGTLSYNEQFF
TGTGCCAGCAGCCGTCCCGGGACACTCTCCTACAATGAGCAGTTCTTC
>14|.|.|TRBV12-3/TRBV12-4|TRBJ2-4
CASSFPDGWDIQYF
TGTGCCAGCAGTTTCCCGGACGGGTGGGACATTCAGTACTTC
>14|many|TRBD2|TRBV14|TRBJ2-1
CATTPLAGFNEQFF
TGTGCCACGACCCCCCTAGCGGGGTTCAATGAGCAGTTCTTC
>16|many|.|TRBV29-1|TRBJ1-3
CSVEDGGGLLGNTIYF
TGCAGCGTTGAAGACGGTGGTGGCCTACTTGGAAACACCATATATTTT
>15|few|TRBD1|TRBV4-1|TRBJ1-1
CASSQDIRGDTEAFF
TGCGCCAGCAGCCAAGATATCAGGGGGGACACTGAAGCTTTCTTT
>16|many|.|TRBV28|TRBJ2-1
CASSSSGAPYSNEQFF
TGTGCCAGCAGTTCATCGGGGGCGCCATATTCGAATGAGCAGTTCTTC
>19|few|TRBD1|TRBV12-3/TRBV12-4|TRBJ2-2
CASSPRGTGGYRNTGELFF
TGTGCCAGCAGCCCTAGAGGGACAGGGGGCTATCGGAACACCGGGGAGCTGTTTTTT
>17|few|.|TRBV15|TRBJ2-3
CATSRGGRGRGTDTQYF
TGTGCCACCAGCAGAGGGGGTCGCGGCAGGGGAACAGATACGCAGTATTTT
>16|.|.|TRBV7-2|TRBJ1-2
CASSLGAGVGHYGYTF
TGTGCCAGCAGCTTAGGGGCAGGGGTTGGGCACTATGGCTACACCTTC
>14|few|.|TRBV4-3|TRBJ1-5
CASSPEQGRQPQHF
TGCGCCAGCAGCCCGGAACAGGGCAGGCAACCCCAGCATTTT
>15|few|.|TRBV5-7|TRBJ2-2
CASSWDPLRTGELFF
TGTGCCAGCAGCTGGGACCCCCTTCGAACCGGGGAGCTGTTTTTT
>14|few|.|TRBV27|TRBJ2-2
CASRMDSLTGELFF
TGTGCCAGCAGGATGGACAGTCTCACCGGGGAGCTGTTTTTT
>14|few|.|TRBV27|TRBJ1-1
CASSLSVGNTEAFF
TGTGCCAGCAGTTTATCCGTGGGGAACACTGAAGCTTTCTTT
>14|few|.|TRBV7-9|TRBJ1-1
CASSLGTIATEAFF
TGTGCCAGCAGCTTAGGGACGATAGCCACTGAAGCTTTCTTT